The rows below give T cell receptor beta chains drawn from one sample of a study of cytomegalovirus exposure and HLA in healthy donors. TCRdb's copy holds only in-frame clones and misses some; the assay was immunoSEQ multiplex PCR. Here the sample spans 100,000 to 150,000 clones, 15% to 20% being singletons. The sequenced sample consisted of PBMCs. Receptor source: a female donor in good health and CMV-seropositive. Both conserved end residues are part of each CDR3. The D gene is left open where the match is weak. A clone size is listed for some rows: how often the clone was seen (once, few, many), or a class if it is expanded.

j_call v_call clone_size d_call cdr3_aa cdr3_nt
TRBJ1-4 TRBV14 few . CASSLDIGQRSEKLFF TGTGCCAGCAGCCTAGACATTGGACAGAGGTCGGAAAAACTGTTTTTT
TRBJ2-7 TRBV27 . . CASSLTVGSTGSTYEQYF TGTGCCAGCAGTTTGACTGTAGGGTCCACAGGGTCAACCTACGAGCAGTACTTC
TRBJ2-1 TRBV27 . TRBD2 CASTQQAGLAENEQFF TGTGCCAGCACTCAACAGGCGGGACTAGCGGAAAATGAGCAGTTCTTC
TRBJ1-2 TRBV7-2 few . CASSLAPGNGYTF TGTGCCAGCAGCTTAGCTCCAGGGAATGGCTACACCTTC
TRBJ1-3 TRBV30 few . CAWSSTGPGNTIYF TGTGCCTGGAGTTCAACAGGGCCTGGAAACACCATATATTTT
TRBJ2-5 TRBV15 . TRBD1 CATSRVFGQGGETQYF TGTGCCACCAGCAGAGTGTTTGGACAGGGCGGGGAGACCCAGTACTTC
TRBJ2-7 TRBV25-1 few . CASSEILGGSTYEQYF TGTGCCAGCAGTGAAATTTTAGGCGGTTCGACCTACGAGCAGTACTTC
TRBJ2-1 TRBV9 few TRBD2 CASSVGTSGRLGQFF TGTGCCAGCAGCGTCGGGACTAGCGGTCGGCTGGGGCAGTTCTTC
TRBJ1-2 TRBV28 few . CASSFSDRPGYGYTF TGTGCCAGCAGTTTCTCCGACAGGCCAGGGTATGGCTACACCTTC
TRBJ2-7 TRBV28 few TRBD2 CASSLPGGTYSYEQYF TGTGCCAGCAGTTTACCGGGAGGGACTTATTCCTACGAGCAGTACTTC
TRBJ1-2 TRBV6-5 . . CASSKKGGPYGYTF TGTGCCAGCAGCAAAAAGGGGGGGCCCTATGGCTACACCTTC
TRBJ2-5 TRBV7-9 few . CASSLLTAPNQETQYF TGTGCCAGCAGCTTATTGACAGCACCAAACCAAGAGACCCAGTACTTC
TRBJ2-3 TRBV9 few TRBD1 CASSEGGQGAHTDTQYF TGTGCCAGCAGCGAGGGGGGACAGGGGGCCCACACAGATACGCAGTATTTT
TRBJ2-2 TRBV19 . . CASRPSSSAGELFF TGTGCCAGTAGACCGTCGAGTAGCGCCGGGGAGCTGTTTTTT
TRBJ2-3 TRBV2 . . CASSFSTDTQYF TGTGCCAGCAGCTTTAGCACAGATACGCAGTATTTT
TRBJ2-7 TRBV2 . TRBD2 CASSLAGLSSYEQYF TGTGCCAGCAGTCTAGCGGGCCTAAGCTCCTACGAGCAGTACTTC